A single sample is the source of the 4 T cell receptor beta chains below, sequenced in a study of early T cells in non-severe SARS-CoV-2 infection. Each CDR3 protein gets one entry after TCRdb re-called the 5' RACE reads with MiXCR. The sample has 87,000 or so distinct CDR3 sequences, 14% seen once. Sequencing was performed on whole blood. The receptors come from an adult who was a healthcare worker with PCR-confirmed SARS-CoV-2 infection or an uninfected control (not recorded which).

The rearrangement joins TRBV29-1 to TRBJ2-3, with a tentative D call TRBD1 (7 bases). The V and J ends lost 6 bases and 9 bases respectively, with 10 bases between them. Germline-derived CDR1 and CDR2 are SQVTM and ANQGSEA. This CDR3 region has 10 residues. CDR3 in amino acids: CSVSGGTQYF. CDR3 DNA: TGCAGCGTGTCAGGGGGGACGCAGTATTTT.

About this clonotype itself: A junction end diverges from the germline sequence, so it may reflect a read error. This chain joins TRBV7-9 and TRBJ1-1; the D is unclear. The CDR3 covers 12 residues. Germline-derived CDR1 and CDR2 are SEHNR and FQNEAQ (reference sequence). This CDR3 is CASSLGGTEASF. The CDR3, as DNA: TGTGCCAGCAGCTTAGGAGGCACTGAAGCTTCCTTT.

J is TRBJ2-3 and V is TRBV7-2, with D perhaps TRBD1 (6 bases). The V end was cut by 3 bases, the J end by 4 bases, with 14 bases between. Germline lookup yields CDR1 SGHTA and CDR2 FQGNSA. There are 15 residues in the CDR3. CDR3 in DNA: TGTGCCAGCAGCTTTGGGCTAGGGGGACCAGATACGCAGTATTTT. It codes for CASSFGLGGPDTQYF.

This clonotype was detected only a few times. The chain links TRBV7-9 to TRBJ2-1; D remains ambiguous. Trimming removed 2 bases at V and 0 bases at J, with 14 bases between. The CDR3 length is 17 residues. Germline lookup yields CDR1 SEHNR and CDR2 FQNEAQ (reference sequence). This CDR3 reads CASSLYLGMSSYNEQFF. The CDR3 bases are TGTGCCAGCAGCTTATACCTGGGAATGAGCTCCTACAATGAGCAGTTCTTC.